This T cell receptor beta chain was profiled in a study of cytomegalovirus exposure and HLA in healthy donors. Overall study: Unique TCRs numbering some 93 million, obtained from HLA-typed donors, made up an early data release.

The study ran its PCR with 60 Vbeta and 13 Jbeta primers. Using immunoSEQ multiplex PCR, the repertoire was profiled, and TCRdb retains in-frame clones only, with some absent. This table lists approximately 70,000 clones. Findings and caveats of the study: Several of the most significant clusters appeared linked to common viral pathogens, based on a later analysis. TCR beta V- and J-gene trimming, according to a later analysis, was linked to a missense DCLRE1C variant. As was reported, the classifier diagnosed cytomegalovirus status with high specificity and sensitivity.

The CDR3 is made up of 17 amino acids. Germline-derived CDR1 and CDR2 are SGDLS and YYNGEE. V lost 4 bases, J lost 0 bases, and 17 bases lay in between. On this clone: Its antigen is still unknown.

The chain uses TRBV9 and TRBJ1-5; D perhaps matches TRBD1 (5 bases). The specimen was PBMCs. This sequence was found in a woman in her thirties in good health and CMV-seronegative. The DNA for the CDR3 is TGTGCCAGCAGCCCCTCCCCGGACACCTATAGCAATCAGCCCCAGCATTTT. It codes for CASSPSPDTYSNQPQHF.